This TCR beta chain is drawn from a study of T cell repertoires in cytomegalovirus infection. Whole-study context: It can be stated that public TCR beta signatures indicated CMV infection as well as a matching HLA type. General study findings and limits: HLA-C-restricted TCR beta clonotypes specific for CMV led the ex vivo response. The study identified carriers of CMV plus the relevant HLA from cumulative public TCR beta family frequency.

This CDR3 region has 17 residues. Germline-derived CDR1 and CDR2 are LNHDA and SQIVND (reference sequence). V gave up 5 bases and J gave up 3 bases, with 19 bases separating them. TCRdb re-analysed the reads in MiXCR, keeping a single row per CDR3 protein. The sample records around 250,000 distinct CDR3 sequences, about 17% being singletons. Notes on this clonotype: Its antigen remains unknown.

The origin of this receptor is a human donor in good health (CMV status not recorded). Some clones in this sample may be carry-over from other donors' samples. The sample comprised CD8+ T cells from PBMCs. The chain links TRBV19 to TRBJ1-4; D is unclear. In nucleotides, the CDR3 is TGTGCCAGTAGTCTCACCGCCGTTGGCAGCCCTAATGAAAAACTGTTTTTT. Encoded protein: CASSLTAVGSPNEKLFF.